The rows below give T cell receptor beta chains drawn from one sample of a study of blood T cell repertoires in COVID-19. Sequencing was performed with immunoSEQ multiplex PCR; in TCRdb, only in-frame clones are kept and a portion is missing. Among 200,000 or so clones listed, 85% to 90% were seen once. The sequencing input was peripheral blood. The receptor set was obtained from a woman aged 50 to 60 with acute or convalescent COVID-19. CDR3s include the opening cysteine and the closing phenylalanine or tryptophan. The D gene is left open where the match is weak. Some rows have no size entry. The others give once, few or many, or a class for an expanded clone.

TRBD2	-	TRBV6-5	14	TRBJ2-5	CASRRAGGLETQYF	TGTGCCAGCAGACGGGCGGGGGGGCTTGAGACCCAGTACTTC
-	-	TRBV4-3	15	TRBJ2-1	CASSPSYSSYNEQFF	TGCGCCAGCAGCCCATCTTATAGCTCCTACAATGAGCAGTTCTTC
-	-	TRBV5-4	17	TRBJ2-2	CASSLDRDIRNTGELFF	TGTGCCAGCAGCTTGGACAGAGACATAAGGAACACCGGGGAGCTGTTTTTT
TRBD1	-	TRBV7-2	15	TRBJ2-3	CASSFMGQGTDTQYF	TGTGCCAGCAGCTTTATGGGACAGGGCACAGATACGCAGTATTTT
-	-	TRBV30	11	TRBJ1-2	CAASLFYGYTF	TGTGCCGCCTCCCTATTCTATGGCTACACCTTC
TRBD1	-	TRBV5-1	15	TRBJ2-7	CASNPTGAGIHEQYF	TGCGCCAGCAACCCGACAGGGGCGGGCATCCACGAGCAGTACTTC
-	many	TRBV11-2	16	TRBJ1-3	CASSFAQLSSGNTIYF	TGTGCCAGCAGCTTCGCACAGCTGAGCTCTGGAAACACCATATATTTT
-	-	TRBV6-5	11	TRBJ2-5	CASSYAETQYF	TGTGCCAGCAGTTACGCGGAGACCCAGTACTTC
TRBD2	-	TRBV5-1	14	TRBJ2-3	CASRWREGTDTQYF	TGCGCCAGCCGCTGGCGGGAGGGGACAGATACGCAGTATTTT
-	-	TRBV4-3	18	TRBJ1-5	CASSQELEGTGSNQPQHF	TGCGCCAGCAGCCAAGAGTTGGAGGGGACCGGGAGCAATCAGCCCCAGCATTTT
TRBD1	-	TRBV5-1	16	TRBJ2-5	CASSLGSAGGGETQYF	TGCGCCAGCAGCTTGGGGTCCGCAGGGGGCGGGGAGACCCAGTACTTC
-	-	TRBV6-1	15	TRBJ2-5	CASSEGPGFPETQYF	TGTGCCAGCAGTGAAGGGCCAGGGTTTCCAGAGACCCAGTACTTC
TRBD2	-	TRBV25-1	15	TRBJ2-1	CASRGSGGGINEQFF	TGTGCCAGCAGAGGAAGCGGGGGGGGTATTAATGAGCAGTTCTTC
-	-	TRBV30	14	TRBJ2-2	CAWRVSMYGGELFF	TGTGCCTGGAGGGTGTCTATGTACGGCGGGGAGCTGTTTTTT
-	-	TRBV18	15	TRBJ2-3	CASSPLGTSTDTQYF	TGTGCCAGCTCACCCCTCGGGACTAGCACAGATACGCAGTATTTT
TRBD1	once	TRBV19	13	TRBJ1-3	CVARDRERNTIYF	TGTGTCGCGCGAGACAGGGAGAGAAACACCATATATTTT
-	-	TRBV27	16	TRBJ1-2	CASSLSWTAFHYGYTF	TGTGCCAGCAGCCTCTCCTGGACAGCCTTTCACTATGGCTACACCTTC
TRBD2	-	TRBV11-2	15	TRBJ2-7	CASSLVAGGAYEQYF	TGTGCCAGCAGCTTAGTGGCGGGAGGGGCATACGAGCAGTACTTC
TRBD2	-	TRBV5-4	15	TRBJ2-1	CASSSPTAGGNEQFF	TGTGCCAGCAGCTCCCCGACAGCGGGAGGGAATGAGCAGTTCTTC
-	-	TRBV5-1	13	TRBJ2-7	CASSFGGRYEQYF	TGCGCCAGCAGCTTCGGGGGACGGTACGAGCAGTACTTC
-	-	TRBV9	14	TRBJ1-2	CASSVGGRGYGYTF	TGTGCCAGCAGCGTAGGGGGCAGGGGCTATGGCTACACCTTC
-	-	TRBV6-5	13	TRBJ1-5	CASKYRGNQPQHF	TGTGCCAGCAAATATAGGGGTAATCAGCCCCAGCATTTT
TRBD2	once	TRBV20-1	11	TRBJ2-5	CSGEGGETQYF	TGCAGTGGCGAGGGAGGGGAGACCCAGTACTTC
TRBD2	-	TRBV2	15	TRBJ2-5	CASSDGTSGEETQYF	TGTGCCAGCAGTGATGGGACTAGCGGGGAAGAGACCCAGTACTTC
TRBD1	-	TRBV5-4	16	TRBJ2-3	CASSSGTGPSTDTQYF	TGTGCCAGCAGCTCCGGGACAGGGCCTAGCACAGATACGCAGTATTTT
TRBD2	-	TRBV7-2	18	TRBJ2-1	CASSLVSGGARRRSEQFF	TGTGCCAGCAGCTTAGTTAGCGGGGGGGCCCGGCGGAGAAGTGAGCAGTTCTTC
TRBD1	-	TRBV7-7	17	TRBJ2-2	CASSPITGGPNTGELFF	TGTGCCAGCAGCCCCATTACAGGGGGCCCGAACACCGGGGAGCTGTTTTTT
-	-	TRBV9	12	TRBJ1-3	CASSVGSGTIYF	TGTGCCAGCAGCGTCGGCTCGGGCACCATATATTTT
TRBD1	-	TRBV5-4	14	TRBJ2-2	CATRQGAITGELFF	TGTGCCACGCGGCAGGGGGCTATCACCGGGGAGCTGTTTTTT
TRBD2	-	TRBV10-3	15	TRBJ2-1	CAISESAGAHNEQFF	TGTGCCATCAGTGAGTCGGCGGGAGCTCACAATGAGCAGTTCTTC
-	-	TRBV30	12	TRBJ1-4	CAWSRGREKLFF	TGTGCCTGGAGCAGGGGCCGGGAAAAACTGTTTTTT
TRBD1	-	TRBV5-1	16	TRBJ2-3	CASSLVGDSETDTQYF	TGCGCCAGCAGCTTGGTCGGGGACAGTGAGACAGATACGCAGTATTTT
TRBD1	few	TRBV30	12	TRBJ1-3	CAWDRVGNTIYF	TGTGCCTGGGACAGGGTTGGAAACACCATATATTTT
-	-	TRBV7-2	14	TRBJ1-2	CASSLYLGADGYTF	TGTGCCAGCAGCTTATATTTAGGGGCCGATGGCTACACCTTC
-	-	TRBV6-4	16	TRBJ1-5	CASSAGGYGGNQPQHF	TGTGCCAGCAGTGCTGGGGGCTATGGCGGCAATCAGCCCCAGCATTTT
TRBD2	once	TRBV7-3	17	TRBJ2-3	CASSSTSGGAGTDTQYF	TGTGCCAGCAGCTCCACTAGCGGGGGGGCCGGCACAGATACGCAGTATTTT
-	few	TRBV20-1	13	TRBJ2-2	CSASYRVTGELFF	TGCAGTGCTAGTTACAGGGTAACCGGGGAGCTGTTTTTT
TRBD2	-	TRBV27	15	TRBJ2-7	CASSLAGETSYEQYF	TGTGCCAGCAGTTTAGCGGGGGAAACCTCCTACGAGCAGTACTTC
-	once	TRBV6-4	15	TRBJ1-1	CASSDSWAGPTEAFF	TGTGCCAGCAGTGACTCGTGGGCAGGGCCCACTGAAGCTTTCTTT
-	-	TRBV5-4	14	TRBJ2-5	CASSTAGNQETQYF	TGTGCCAGCAGCACAGCCGGGAACCAAGAGACCCAGTACTTC
-	few	TRBV13	15	TRBJ1-3	CASSLGQGRGNTIYF	TGTGCCAGCAGCTTAGGTCAGGGTCGCGGAAACACCATATATTTT
-	-	TRBV9	14	TRBJ1-1	CASTGGGSGTEAFF	TGTGCCAGCACGGGGGGGGGCTCGGGCACTGAAGCTTTCTTT
-	-	TRBV18	15	TRBJ2-1	CASSPGAGTGGEQFF	TGTGCCAGCTCACCAGGAGCCGGGACCGGGGGTGAGCAGTTCTTC
-	-	TRBV10-3	15	TRBJ2-1	CAISDYGSSYNEQFF	TGTGCCATCAGTGATTACGGGAGCTCCTACAATGAGCAGTTCTTC
TRBD1	-	TRBV27	16	TRBJ2-2	CASSLYGTGETGELFF	TGTGCCAGCAGTCTCTATGGGACAGGGGAAACCGGGGAGCTGTTTTTT
-	-	TRBV6-5	14	TRBJ2-7	CASRDPYRDYEQYF	TGTGCCAGCAGAGATCCTTACCGGGATTACGAGCAGTACTTC
-	-	TRBV4-2	14	TRBJ1-2	CASSQATANYGYTF	TGTGCCAGCAGCCAAGCTACAGCTAATTATGGCTACACCTTC
TRBD1	-	TRBV25-1	14	TRBJ1-6	CASSDGTGYSPLHF	TGTGCCAGCAGTGACGGGACAGGGTATTCACCCCTCCACTTT
-	-	TRBV7-9	15	TRBJ1-4	CASSDLTGANEKLFF	TGTGCCAGCAGCGACTTGACAGGAGCTAATGAAAAACTGTTTTTT